This T cell receptor (beta chain) is drawn from a study of T cell responses to AZD1222 COVID-19 vaccine. Sequenced by immunoSEQ multiplex PCR; TCRdb stores in-frame clones only, minus some. The sample contains about 150,000 clones, about 93% of which appear only once. CDR1 and CDR2 (germline): LNHDA, SQIVND (reference sequence). Trimming stripped 5 bases from V and 2 bases from J, with 21 bases between. The CDR3 runs 17 residues. The chain carries TRBV19 and TRBJ1-1; maybe TRBD1 (6 bases). Sample: peripheral blood, taken 28 days after the second AZD1222 dose. The receptor was isolated from an adult who received the AZD1222 COVID-19 vaccine. This CDR3 is CASSARGALLGNTEAFF. In DNA form, the CDR3 reads TGTGCCAGTAGTGCCCGGGGGGCACTGCTAGGTAACACTGAAGCTTTCTTT.